A selection of T cell receptor beta chains follows, all from one sample in a study of T cell changes during pregnancy in multiple sclerosis. Method: immunoSEQ multiplex PCR; TCRdb's copy keeps in-frame clones and lacks some. The sample gives about 76,000 clones, 93% of which show up once; over 2% is in the top ten. The material sequenced was peripheral blood, taken in the second trimester of pregnancy. The source is a female donor with multiple sclerosis, enrolled in a pregnancy study. The CDR3 runs from the conserved cysteine through the conserved F or W. D genes are given only for firm matches. Not every row has a clone size; where given, it reads once, few, many or a size class.

CDR3 DNA,CDR3 protein,V gene,D gene,J gene,clone size
TGTGCCAGCAGTTACTCGGGACTCCAAGCACCCCTCCACTTT,CASSYSGLQAPLHF,TRBV6-5,NA,TRBJ1-6,NA
TGTGCCAGCAGCTTAGGCCAGACTGGGTTGACCGGTCAGCCCCAGCATTTT,CASSLGQTGLTGQPQHF,TRBV7-2,NA,TRBJ1-5,NA
TGTGCCAGCAGCCAAAGTGGGACAAGCTCCTACGAGCAGTACTTC,CASSQSGTSSYEQYF,TRBV25-1,NA,TRBJ2-7,NA
TGTGCCAGCAGTTTACAGGGCTCTGGAAACACCATATATTTT,CASSLQGSGNTIYF,TRBV13,NA,TRBJ1-3,NA
TGTGCCAGCTCACCACCCCGACAGGTTGGGGAAGCCGGGGAGCTGTTTTTT,CASSPPRQVGEAGELFF,TRBV18,NA,TRBJ2-2,NA
TGCGCCAGCAGCCAACCTCCGAGCGGGGATTACAATGAGCAGTTCTTC,CASSQPPSGDYNEQFF,TRBV4-1,TRBD2,TRBJ2-1,NA
TGTGCCAGCAGCTCAAATCAGGGGGCCCTCTACGAGCAGTACTTC,CASSSNQGALYEQYF,TRBV7-6,TRBD1,TRBJ2-7,NA
TGTGCCAGCAGTGCCTACCCCGGACAGTCCGATCAGCCCCAGCATTTT,CASSAYPGQSDQPQHF,TRBV2,NA,TRBJ1-5,few
TGTGCCAGCAGCTTTTGGTATCGGACTAGCGGGATAGATACGCAGTATTTT,CASSFWYRTSGIDTQYF,TRBV5-5,TRBD2,TRBJ2-3,once
TGTGCCAGCAAGGGAAGCGGGCTGAACAATGAGCAGTTCTTC,CASKGSGLNNEQFF,TRBV7-3,NA,TRBJ2-1,NA
TGTGCCAGCAGTTTTTACAGGGTATCCCAGCCCCAGCATTTT,CASSFYRVSQPQHF,TRBV5-5,NA,TRBJ1-5,NA
TGTGCCAGCAGGAGGACAGACACCGGGGAGCTGTTTTTT,CASRRTDTGELFF,TRBV7-8,NA,TRBJ2-2,NA
TGTGCCATCACCGGACAGCAGTGGGGCACTGAAGCTTTCTTT,CAITGQQWGTEAFF,TRBV10-3,NA,TRBJ1-1,NA
TGTGCCAGTACGGTAACCGAAATCTATGGCTACACCTTC,CASTVTEIYGYTF,TRBV19,NA,TRBJ1-2,NA
TGTGCCAGCAGCCAACTCCCGGCGGGGCGAGAGACCCAGTACTTC,CASSQLPAGRETQYF,TRBV4-2,NA,TRBJ2-5,NA
TGTGCCAGCAGTGACGGAGACACTAGCGAAAAACTGTTTTTT,CASSDGDTSEKLFF,TRBV6-1,NA,TRBJ1-4,NA
TGTGCCAGCCGGGACAGTAATTCACCCCTCCACTTT,CASRDSNSPLHF,TRBV6-5,TRBD1,TRBJ1-6,few